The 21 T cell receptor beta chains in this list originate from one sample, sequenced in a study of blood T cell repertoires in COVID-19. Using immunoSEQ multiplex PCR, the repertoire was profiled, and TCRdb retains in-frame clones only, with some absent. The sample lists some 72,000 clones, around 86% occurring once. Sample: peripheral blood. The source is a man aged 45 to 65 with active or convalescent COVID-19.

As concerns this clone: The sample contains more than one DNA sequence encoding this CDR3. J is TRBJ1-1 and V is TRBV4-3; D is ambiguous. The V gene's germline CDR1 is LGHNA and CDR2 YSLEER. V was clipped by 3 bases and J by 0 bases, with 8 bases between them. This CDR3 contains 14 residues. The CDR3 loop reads CASSQESVNTEAFF. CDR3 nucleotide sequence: TGCGCCAGCAGCCAGGAGTCGGTGAACACTGAAGCTTTCTTT.

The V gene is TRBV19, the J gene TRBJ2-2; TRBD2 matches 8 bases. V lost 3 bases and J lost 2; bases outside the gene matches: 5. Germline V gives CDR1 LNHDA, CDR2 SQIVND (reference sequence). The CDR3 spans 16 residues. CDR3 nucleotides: TGTGCCAGTAGTATTGGGCGGGGGGCCAACACCGGGGAGCTGTTTTTT. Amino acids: CASSIGRGANTGELFF.

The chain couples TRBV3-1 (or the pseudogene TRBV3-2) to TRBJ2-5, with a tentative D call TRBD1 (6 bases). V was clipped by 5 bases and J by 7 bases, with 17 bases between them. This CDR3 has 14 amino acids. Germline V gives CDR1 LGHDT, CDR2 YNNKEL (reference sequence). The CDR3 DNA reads TGTGCCAGCAGCGAGACGACAGGTACCGCGACCCAGTACTTC. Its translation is CASSETTGTATQYF.

CDR3 protein: CASSSRDSPPYNEQFF. The CDR3 coding sequence is TGTGCCAGCAGCTCACGGGACAGTCCCCCCTACAATGAGCAGTTCTTC. The rearrangement joins TRBV5-5 to TRBJ2-1, with 7 bases fitting TRBD1. CDR3 length equals 16 residues. The germline V gene encodes CDR1 SGHKS and CDR2 YYEKEE (reference sequence). J was trimmed by 2 bases and V by 3 bases; bases with no gene match: 8.

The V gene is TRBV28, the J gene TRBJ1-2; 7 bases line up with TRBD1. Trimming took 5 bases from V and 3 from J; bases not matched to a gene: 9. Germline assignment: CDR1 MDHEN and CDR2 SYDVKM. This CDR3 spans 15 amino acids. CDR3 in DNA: TGTGCCAGCAGTGCAACGACAGGGAAGGACTATGGCTACACCTTC. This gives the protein CASSATTGKDYGYTF.

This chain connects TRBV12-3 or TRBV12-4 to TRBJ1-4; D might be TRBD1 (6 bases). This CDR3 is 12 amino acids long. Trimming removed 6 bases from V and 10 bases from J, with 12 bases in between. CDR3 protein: CASSIGGGKLFF. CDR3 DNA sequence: TGTGCCAGCAGCATAGGGGGGGGAAAACTGTTTTTT.

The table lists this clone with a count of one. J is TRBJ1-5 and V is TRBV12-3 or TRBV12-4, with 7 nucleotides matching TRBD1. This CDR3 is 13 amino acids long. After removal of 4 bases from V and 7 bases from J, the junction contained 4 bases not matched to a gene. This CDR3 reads CASSSTGSQPQHF. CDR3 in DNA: TGTGCCAGCAGTTCGACAGGGTCACAGCCCCAGCATTTT.

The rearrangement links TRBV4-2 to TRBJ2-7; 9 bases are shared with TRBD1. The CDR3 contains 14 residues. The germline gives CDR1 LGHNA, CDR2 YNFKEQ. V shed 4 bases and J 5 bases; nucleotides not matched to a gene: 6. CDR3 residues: CASSPVRTGDEQYF. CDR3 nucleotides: TGTGCCAGCAGCCCTGTTCGGACAGGGGACGAGCAGTACTTC.

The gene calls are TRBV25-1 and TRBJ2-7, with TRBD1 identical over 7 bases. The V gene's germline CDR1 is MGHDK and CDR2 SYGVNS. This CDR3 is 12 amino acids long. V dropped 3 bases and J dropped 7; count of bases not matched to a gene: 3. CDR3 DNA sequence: TGTGCCAGCAGTGAGAGGGGGCAAGAGCAGTACTTC. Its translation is CASSERGQEQYF.

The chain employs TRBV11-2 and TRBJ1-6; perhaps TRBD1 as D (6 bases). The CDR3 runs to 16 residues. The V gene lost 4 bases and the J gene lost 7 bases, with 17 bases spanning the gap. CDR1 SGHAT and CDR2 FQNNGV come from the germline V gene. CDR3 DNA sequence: TGTGCCAGCAGCTCCAGTGGGGGGGGGCCAAATTCACCCCTCCACTTT. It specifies CASSSSGGGPNSPLHF. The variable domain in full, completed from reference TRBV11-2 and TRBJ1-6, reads EAGVAQSPRYKIIEKRQSVAFWCNPISGHATLYWYQQILGQGPKLLIQFQNNGVVDDSQLPKDRFSAERLKGVDSTLKIQPAKLEDSAVYLCASSSSGGGPNSPLHFGNGTRLTVT.

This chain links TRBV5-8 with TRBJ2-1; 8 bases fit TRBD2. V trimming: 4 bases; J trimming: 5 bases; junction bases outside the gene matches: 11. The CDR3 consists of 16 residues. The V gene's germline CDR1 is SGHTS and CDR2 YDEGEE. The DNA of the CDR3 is TGTGCCAGCAGCCCCCCACGGGGGGGCGTCGACAATGAGCAGTTCTTC. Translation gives CASSPPRGGVDNEQFF.

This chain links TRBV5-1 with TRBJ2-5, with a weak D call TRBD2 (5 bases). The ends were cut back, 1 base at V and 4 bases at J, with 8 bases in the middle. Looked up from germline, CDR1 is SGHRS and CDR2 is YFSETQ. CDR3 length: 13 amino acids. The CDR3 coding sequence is TGCGCCAGCAGCTTGTCGGGGATAGAGACCCAGTACTTC. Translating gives CASSLSGIETQYF.

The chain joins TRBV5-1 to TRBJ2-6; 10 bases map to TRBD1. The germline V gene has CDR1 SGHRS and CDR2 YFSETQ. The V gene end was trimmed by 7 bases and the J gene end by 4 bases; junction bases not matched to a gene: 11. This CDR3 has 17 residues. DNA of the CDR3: TGCGCCAGCTTTCCGACAGGGGGCGCATTGGGGGCCAACGTCCTGACTTTC. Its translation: CASFPTGGALGANVLTF. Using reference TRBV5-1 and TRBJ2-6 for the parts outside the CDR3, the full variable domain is KAGVTQTPRYLIKTRGQQVTLSCSPISGHRSVSWYQQTPGQGLQFLFEYFSETQRNKGNFPGRFSGRQFSNSRSEMNVSTLELGDSALYLCASFPTGGALGANVLTFGAGSRLTVL.

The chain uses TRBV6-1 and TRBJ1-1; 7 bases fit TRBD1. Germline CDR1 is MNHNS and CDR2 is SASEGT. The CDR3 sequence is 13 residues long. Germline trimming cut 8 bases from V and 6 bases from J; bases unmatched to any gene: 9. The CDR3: CASAGQMGPEAFF. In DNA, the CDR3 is TGTGCCAGCGCGGGACAGATGGGACCTGAAGCTTTCTTT.

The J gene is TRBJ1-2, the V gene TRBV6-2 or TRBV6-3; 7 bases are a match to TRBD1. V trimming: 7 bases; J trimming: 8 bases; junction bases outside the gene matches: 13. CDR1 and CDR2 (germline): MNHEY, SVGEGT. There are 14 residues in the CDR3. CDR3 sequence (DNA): TGTGCCAGCATCCCGTCGGGCAGGGGGAACGGCTACACCTTC. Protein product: CASIPSGRGNGYTF.

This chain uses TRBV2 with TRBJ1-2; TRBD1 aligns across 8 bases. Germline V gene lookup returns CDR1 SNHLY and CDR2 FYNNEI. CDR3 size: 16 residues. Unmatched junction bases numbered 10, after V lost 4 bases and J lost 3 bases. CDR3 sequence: CASSGGTGLIYYGYTF. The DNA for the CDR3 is TGTGCCAGCAGTGGTGGGACAGGCCTTATTTACTATGGCTACACCTTC.

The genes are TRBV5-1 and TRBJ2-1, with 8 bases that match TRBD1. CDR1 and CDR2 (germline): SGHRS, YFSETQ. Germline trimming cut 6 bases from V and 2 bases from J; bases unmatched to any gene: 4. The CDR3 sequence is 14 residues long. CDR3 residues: CASMRTGPYNEQFF. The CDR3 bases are TGCGCCAGCATGAGGACAGGGCCCTACAATGAGCAGTTCTTC.

The CDR3 is CASSAGGASGYTF. CDR3 coding DNA: TGTGCCAGCAGTGCGGGGGGCGCGAGTGGCTACACCTTC. The V and J genes are TRBV28 and TRBJ1-2; TRBD1 might be the D (6 bases). Germline V gene lookup returns CDR1 MDHEN and CDR2 SYDVKM. V gave up 5 bases and J gave up 7 bases, with 14 bases separating them. The CDR3 runs to 13 residues.

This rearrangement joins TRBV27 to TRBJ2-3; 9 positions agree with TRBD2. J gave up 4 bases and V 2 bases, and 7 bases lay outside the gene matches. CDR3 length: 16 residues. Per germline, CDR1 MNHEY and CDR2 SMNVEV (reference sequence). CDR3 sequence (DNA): TGTGCCAGCAGTTTACTGCGGGGGGGCCTAGCAGATACGCAGTATTTT. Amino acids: CASSLLRGGLADTQYF.

In DNA form, the CDR3 reads TGCAGCGGAGACAGGGACAACACTGAAGCTTTCTTT. Translating gives CSGDRDNTEAFF. The chain combines TRBV29-1 with TRBJ1-1; 7 nucleotides align to TRBD1. The CDR3 totals 12 residues. V was clipped by 7 bases and J by 2 bases; unmatched bases: 4. Germline V gene data show CDR1 as SQVTM and CDR2 as ANQGSEA.

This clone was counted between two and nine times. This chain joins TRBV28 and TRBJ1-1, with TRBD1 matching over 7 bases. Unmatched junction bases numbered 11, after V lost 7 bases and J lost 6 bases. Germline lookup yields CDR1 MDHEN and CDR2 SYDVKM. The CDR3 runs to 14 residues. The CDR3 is CASKHTGERPEAFF. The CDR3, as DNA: TGTGCCAGCAAACATACAGGGGAGCGGCCTGAAGCTTTCTTT. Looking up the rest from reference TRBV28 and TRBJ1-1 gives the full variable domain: DVKVTQSSRYLVKRTGEKVFLECVQDMDHENMFWYRQDPGLGLRLIYFSYDVKMKEKGDIPEGYSVSREKKERFSLILESASTNQTSMYLCASKHTGERPEAFFGQGTRLTVV.